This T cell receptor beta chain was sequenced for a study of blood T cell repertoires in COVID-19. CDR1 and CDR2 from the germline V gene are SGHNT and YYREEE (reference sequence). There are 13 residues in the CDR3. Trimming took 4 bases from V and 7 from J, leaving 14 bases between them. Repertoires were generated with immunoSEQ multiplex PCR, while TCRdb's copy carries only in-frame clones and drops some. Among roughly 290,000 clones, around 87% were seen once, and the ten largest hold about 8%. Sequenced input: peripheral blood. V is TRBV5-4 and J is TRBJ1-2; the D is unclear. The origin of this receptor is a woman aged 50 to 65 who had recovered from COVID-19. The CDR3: CASSPGYEGGYTF. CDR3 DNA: TGTGCCAGCAGCCCGGGGTACGAGGGTGGCTACACCTTC.